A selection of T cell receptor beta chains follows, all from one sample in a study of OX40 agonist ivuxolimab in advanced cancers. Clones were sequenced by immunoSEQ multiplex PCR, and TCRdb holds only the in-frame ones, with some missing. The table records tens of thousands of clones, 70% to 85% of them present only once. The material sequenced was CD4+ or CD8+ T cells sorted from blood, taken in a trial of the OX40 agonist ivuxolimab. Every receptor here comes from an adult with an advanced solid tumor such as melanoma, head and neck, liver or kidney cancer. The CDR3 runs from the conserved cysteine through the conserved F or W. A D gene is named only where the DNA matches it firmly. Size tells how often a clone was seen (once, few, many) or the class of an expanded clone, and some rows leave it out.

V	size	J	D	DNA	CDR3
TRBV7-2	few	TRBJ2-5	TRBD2	TGTGCCAGCAGCCCAGACGGGGGGGGGCAAGGGACCCAGTACTTC	CASSPDGGGQGTQYF
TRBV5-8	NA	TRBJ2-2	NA	TGTGCCAGCAGCCCCTTTTGGCAGCCAACGAACACCGGGGAGCTGTTTTTT	CASSPFWQPTNTGELFF
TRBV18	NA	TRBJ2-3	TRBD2	TGTGCCAGCTCACCATTAGCGGGGGGGCCGACAGATACGCAGTATTTT	CASSPLAGGPTDTQYF
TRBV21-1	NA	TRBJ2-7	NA	TGTGCCAGCAGCACCCGGGACAGGGGCCTCCACGAGCAGTACTTC	CASSTRDRGLHEQYF
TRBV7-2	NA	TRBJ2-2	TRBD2	TGTGCCAGCAGCCCTAGCGGGAGGGGCACCGGGGAGCTGTTTTTT	CASSPSGRGTGELFF
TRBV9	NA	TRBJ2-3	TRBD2	TGTGCCAGCAGCGTAAGCGCTAGCGGGAACACAGATACGCAGTATTTT	CASSVSASGNTDTQYF
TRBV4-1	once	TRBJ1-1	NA	TGCGCCAGCAGCCAACTCCTCATGAACACTGAAGCTTTCTTT	CASSQLLMNTEAFF
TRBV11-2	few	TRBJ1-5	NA	TGTGCCAGCAGTCCTAATCAGCCCCAGCATTTT	CASSPNQPQHF
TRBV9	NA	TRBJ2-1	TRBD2	TGTGCCAGCAGCGGGACTAGCGGGAGGGGTGAGCAGTTCTTC	CASSGTSGRGEQFF
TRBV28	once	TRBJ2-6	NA	TGTGCCAGCAGTTCCCCCCGGGAAATGGGGGCCAACGTCCTGACTTTC	CASSSPREMGANVLTF
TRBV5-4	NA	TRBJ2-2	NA	TGTGCCAGCAGCACAGACTCAGCCGGGTCCGGGGAGCTGTTTTTT	CASSTDSAGSGELFF
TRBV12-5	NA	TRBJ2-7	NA	TGTGCTAGTGCCCAGACAGGCTCCTACGAGCAGTACTTC	CASAQTGSYEQYF
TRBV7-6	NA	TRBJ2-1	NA	TGTGCCAGCAGCTTAGGACCCAGCTCCTACAATGAGCAGTTCTTC	CASSLGPSSYNEQFF
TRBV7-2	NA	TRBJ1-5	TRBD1	TGTGCCAGCAGCTCCGAAGGACAGGGGCTCCAGCCCCAGCATTTT	CASSSEGQGLQPQHF
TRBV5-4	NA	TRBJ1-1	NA	TGTGCCAGCAGCGGAGTGGGGTTTGAAGCTTTCTTT	CASSGVGFEAFF
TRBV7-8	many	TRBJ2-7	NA	TGTGCCAGCAGCTTGGGCTCCTACGAGCAGTACTTC	CASSLGSYEQYF
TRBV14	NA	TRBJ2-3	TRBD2	TGTGCCAGCAGCCACCCGAGACTAGCCTTATCTGAGCGGGATACGCAGTATTTT	CASSHPRLALSERDTQYF
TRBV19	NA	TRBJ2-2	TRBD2	TGTGCCAGTAATCTAGCGGGAGTTAACACCGGGGAGCTGTTTTTT	CASNLAGVNTGELFF
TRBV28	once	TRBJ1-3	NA	TGTGCCAGCAGTTTATGGGCGGGGGCTGGAAACACCATATATTTT	CASSLWAGAGNTIYF
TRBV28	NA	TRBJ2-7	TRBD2	TGTGCCAGCACTCGAAAGGGACTAGCGGCAATCTACGAGCAGTACTTC	CASTRKGLAAIYEQYF
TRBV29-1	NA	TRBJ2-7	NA	TGCAGCGTTGAGACGGGGAACTCCTACGAGCAGTACTTC	CSVETGNSYEQYF
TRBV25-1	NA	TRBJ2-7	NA	TGTGCCAGCAGCTTGGAAGGCATCACCTACGAGCAGTACTTC	CASSLEGITYEQYF
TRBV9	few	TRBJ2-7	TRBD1	TGTGCCAGCAGCGTGGGACAGGGGACCTACGAGCAGTACTTC	CASSVGQGTYEQYF
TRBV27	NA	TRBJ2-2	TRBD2	TGTGCCAGCAGCACGGGACTAGTAGCCGGGGAGCTGTTTTTT	CASSTGLVAGELFF
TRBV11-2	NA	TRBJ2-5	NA	TGTGCCAGCAGCTTAGGAGGCAGGACGGAGACCCAGTACTTC	CASSLGGRTETQYF
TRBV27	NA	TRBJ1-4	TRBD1	TGTGCCAGCAGTCTGCGGGACAGGGTTGGTGAAAAACTGTTTTTT	CASSLRDRVGEKLFF
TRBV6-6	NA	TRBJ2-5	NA	TGTGCCAGCAGCCACATCCGGGCAGAGACCCAGTACTTC	CASSHIRAETQYF
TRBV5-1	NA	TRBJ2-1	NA	TGCGCCAGCAGCTCCCCGGACGGAAACTCCTACAATGAGCAGTTCTTC	CASSSPDGNSYNEQFF
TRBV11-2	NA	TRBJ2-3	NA	TGTGCCAGCAGCCCGGGAGTGGGGGTTTACACAGATACGCAGTATTTT	CASSPGVGVYTDTQYF
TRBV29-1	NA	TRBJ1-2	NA	TGCAGCGTTCCCGGGGAAGGGGGGCATGGCTACACCTTC	CSVPGEGGHGYTF
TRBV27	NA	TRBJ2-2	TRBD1	TGTGCCAGCAGTCCCCGACAGGGTAAAAGGTCCGGGGAGCTGTTTTTT	CASSPRQGKRSGELFF
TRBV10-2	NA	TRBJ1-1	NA	TGCGCCAGCATATATGGCACTGAAGCTTTCTTT	CASIYGTEAFF
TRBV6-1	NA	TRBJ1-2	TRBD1	TGTGCCAGCAGTGAAGTGTGGACAGGGGAGAAAGGTGGCTACACCTTC	CASSEVWTGEKGGYTF
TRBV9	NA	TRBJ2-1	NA	TGTGCCAGCAGCGTAGGGGGGGCACTTAATGAGCAGTTCTTC	CASSVGGALNEQFF
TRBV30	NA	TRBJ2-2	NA	TGTGCCTGGAGTGCGGGTAGAGGGGACAAAGTGAGGGAGCTGTTTTTT	CAWSAGRGDKVRELFF